The TCR beta chain described here comes from a study of post-analysis software for immune sequencing data. Researchers reported that TCR beta cDNA libraries carried unique molecular identifiers. Out of roughly 0.95 to 10 million T cells, some 480,000 cDNA molecules were generated. TCRdb re-called the PCR reads with MiXCR, one entry per CDR3 protein. The sample shows hundreds of thousands of distinct CDR3 sequences, just under 30% of them seen only once. CDR3 length: 16 amino acids. The germline gives CDR1 SGHRS, CDR2 YFSETQ. V shed 1 base and J 7 bases; nucleotides not matched to a gene: 14. Findings of the study overall: Patients carried 4 or 5 TRBV segments more frequently than controls did, and TRBV5-6, TRBV5-1 and TRBV20-1 were among them. Samples sharing a preparation batch grouped tightly together when assessed by F measure. Controls' normalized Chao1 diversity significantly exceeded that of multiple sclerosis patients.

With regard to this clonotype: Its matching antigen is unknown.

The source is a girl aged 5-17 years with multiple sclerosis. The sequenced sample consisted of blood. This sequence joins TRBV5-1 and TRBJ2-7, with 7 bases aligning to TRBD1. CDR3 region: CASSLIQGPQSHEQYF. The CDR3 DNA is TGCGCCAGCAGCTTGATACAGGGGCCACAATCGCATGAGCAGTACTTC.